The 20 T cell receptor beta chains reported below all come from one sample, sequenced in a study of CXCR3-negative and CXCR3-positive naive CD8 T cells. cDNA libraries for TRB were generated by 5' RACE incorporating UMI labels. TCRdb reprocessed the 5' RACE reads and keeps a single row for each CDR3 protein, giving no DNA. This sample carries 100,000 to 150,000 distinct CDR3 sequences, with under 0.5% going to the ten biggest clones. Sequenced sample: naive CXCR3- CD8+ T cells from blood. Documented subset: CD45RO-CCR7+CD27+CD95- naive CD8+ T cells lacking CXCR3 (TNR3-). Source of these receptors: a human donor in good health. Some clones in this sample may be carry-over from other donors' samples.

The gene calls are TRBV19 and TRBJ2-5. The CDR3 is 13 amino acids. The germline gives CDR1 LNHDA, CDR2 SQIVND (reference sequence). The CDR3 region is CASSFHVEETQYF.

The CDR3 reads CASSLSGAGELFF. The chain couples TRBV7-6 to TRBJ2-2. The germline V gene has CDR1 SGHVS and CDR2 FNYEAQ. The CDR3 has 13 residues.

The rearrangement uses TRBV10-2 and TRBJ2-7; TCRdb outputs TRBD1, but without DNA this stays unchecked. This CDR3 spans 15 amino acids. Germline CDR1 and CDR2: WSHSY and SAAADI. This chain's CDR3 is CASSDPSGEYYEQYF.

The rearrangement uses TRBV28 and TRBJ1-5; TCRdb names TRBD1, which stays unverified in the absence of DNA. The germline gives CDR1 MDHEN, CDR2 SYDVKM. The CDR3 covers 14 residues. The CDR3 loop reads CASEVKTGNQPQHF.

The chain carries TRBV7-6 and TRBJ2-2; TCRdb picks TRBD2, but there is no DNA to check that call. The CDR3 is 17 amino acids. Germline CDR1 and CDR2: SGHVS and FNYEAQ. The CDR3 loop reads CASSPRLAGYSDGELFF.

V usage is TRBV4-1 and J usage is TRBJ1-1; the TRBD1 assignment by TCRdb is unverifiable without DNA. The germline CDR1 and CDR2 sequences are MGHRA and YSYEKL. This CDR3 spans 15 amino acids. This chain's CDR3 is CASSQVQTGGTEAFF.

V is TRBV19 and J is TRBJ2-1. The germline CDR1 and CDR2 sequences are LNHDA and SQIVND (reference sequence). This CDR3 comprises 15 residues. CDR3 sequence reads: CASSVLAGRSNEQFF.

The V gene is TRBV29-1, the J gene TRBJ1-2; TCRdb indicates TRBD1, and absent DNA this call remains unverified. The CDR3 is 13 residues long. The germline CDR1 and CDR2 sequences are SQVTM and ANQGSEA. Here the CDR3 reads CSAAGTDPYGYTF.

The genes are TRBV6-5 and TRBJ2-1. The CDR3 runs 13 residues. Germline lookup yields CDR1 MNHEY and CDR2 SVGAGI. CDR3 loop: CASSYGSGNEQFF.

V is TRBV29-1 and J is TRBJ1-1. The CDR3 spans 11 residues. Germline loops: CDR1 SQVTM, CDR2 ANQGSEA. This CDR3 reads CSVVWGTEAFF.

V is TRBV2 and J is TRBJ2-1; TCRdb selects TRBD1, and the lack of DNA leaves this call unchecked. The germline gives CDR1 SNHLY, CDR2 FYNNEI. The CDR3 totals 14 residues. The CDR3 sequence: CASSARQGRNEQFF.

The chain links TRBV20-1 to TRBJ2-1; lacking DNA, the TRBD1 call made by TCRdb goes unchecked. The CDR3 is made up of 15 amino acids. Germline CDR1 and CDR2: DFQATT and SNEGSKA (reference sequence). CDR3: CSARDRGRESNEQFF.

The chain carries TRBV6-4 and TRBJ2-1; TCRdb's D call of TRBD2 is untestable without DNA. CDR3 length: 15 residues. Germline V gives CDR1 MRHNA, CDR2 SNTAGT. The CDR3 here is CASSDSSGGGNEQFF.

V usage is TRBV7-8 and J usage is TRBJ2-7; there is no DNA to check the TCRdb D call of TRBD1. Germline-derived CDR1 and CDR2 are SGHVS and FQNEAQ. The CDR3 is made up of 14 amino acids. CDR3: CASSPGQGAYEQYF. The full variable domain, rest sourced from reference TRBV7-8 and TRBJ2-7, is GAGVSQSPRYKVAKRGQDVALRCDPISGHVSLFWYQQALGQGPEFLTYFQNEAQLDKSGLPSDRFFAERPEGSVSTLKIQRTQQEDSAVYLCASSPGQGAYEQYFGPGTRLTVT.

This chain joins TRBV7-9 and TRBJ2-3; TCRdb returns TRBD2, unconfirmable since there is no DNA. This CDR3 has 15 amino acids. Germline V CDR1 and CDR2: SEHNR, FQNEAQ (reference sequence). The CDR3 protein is CASSLGLGLADTQYF.

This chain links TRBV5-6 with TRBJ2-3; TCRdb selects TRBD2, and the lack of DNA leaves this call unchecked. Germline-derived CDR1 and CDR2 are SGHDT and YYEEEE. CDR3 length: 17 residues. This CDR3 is CASSSLLRVDGTDTQYF. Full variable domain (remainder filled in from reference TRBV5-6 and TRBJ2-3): DAGVTQSPTHLIKTRGQQVTLRCSPKSGHDTVSWYQQALGQGPQFIFQYYEEEERQRGNFPDRFSGHQFPNYSSELNVNALLLGDSALYLCASSSLLRVDGTDTQYFGPGTRLTVL.

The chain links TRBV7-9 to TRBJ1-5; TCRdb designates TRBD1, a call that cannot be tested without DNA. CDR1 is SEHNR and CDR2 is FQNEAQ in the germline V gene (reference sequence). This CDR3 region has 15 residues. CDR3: CASSLSLGANQPQHF.

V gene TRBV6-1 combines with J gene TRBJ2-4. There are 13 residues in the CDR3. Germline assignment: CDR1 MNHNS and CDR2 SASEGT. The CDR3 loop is CASSSEAKNIQYF.

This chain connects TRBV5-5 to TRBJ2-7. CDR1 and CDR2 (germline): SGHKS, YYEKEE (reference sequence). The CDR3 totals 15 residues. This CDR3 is CASSLANTQAYEQYF.

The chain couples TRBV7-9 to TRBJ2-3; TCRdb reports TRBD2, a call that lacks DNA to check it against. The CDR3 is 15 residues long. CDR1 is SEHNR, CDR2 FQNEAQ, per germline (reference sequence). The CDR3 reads CASSRLAGGLDTQYF.